Listed below are T cell receptor beta chains from one sample, sequenced in a study of T-cell memory formation after mild COVID-19. From the 5' RACE reads, TCRdb called clonotypes with MiXCR, one entry per CDR3 protein. The sample includes 500,000 to 650,000 distinct CDR3 sequences, roughly 21% of them seen just once. Sequencing was carried out using PBMCs or a T cell subset sorted from them (not recorded which). These receptor sequences come from an adult woman who had mild COVID-19 (a few samples of this study predate the infection). Cell type and time point are not known. Both conserved end residues are part of each CDR3. D genes are given only for firm matches. The listing skips clone size in some rows; elsewhere it reads once, few, many or a size class.

d_call	clone_size	v_call	j_call	cdr3_nt	cdr3_aa
TRBD1	.	TRBV12-3/TRBV12-4	TRBJ1-1	TGTGCCAGCACTCCCGGACAGGGGTCTGAAGCTTTCTTT	CASTPGQGSEAFF
TRBD2	few	TRBV4-1	TRBJ2-1	TGCGCCAGCAGCCACACCACTAGCGGGAACTCCTACAATGAGCAGTTCTTC	CASSHTTSGNSYNEQFF
TRBD1	.	TRBV24-1	TRBJ2-1	TGTGCCACCAGTGATTATGGGACAGGGGCTTACAATGAGCAGTTCTTC	CATSDYGTGAYNEQFF
.	.	TRBV4-1	TRBJ1-4	TGCGCCAGCAGCAGGTGGGGAATGGATGAAAAACTGTTTTTT	CASSRWGMDEKLFF
TRBD1	.	TRBV5-6	TRBJ2-5	TGTGCCAGCAGCTTGTTGGGACAGGAGGCAGAGACCCAGTACTTC	CASSLLGQEAETQYF
TRBD1	many	TRBV12-3/TRBV12-4	TRBJ2-7	TGTGCCAGCAGTTTATCCGGGACAGGGGCCAGAGAGCAGTACTTC	CASSLSGTGAREQYF
.	.	TRBV18	TRBJ2-7	TGTGCCAGCTCACCTCGGGAAAACGAGCAGTACTTC	CASSPRENEQYF
TRBD2	few	TRBV7-6	TRBJ2-2	TGTGCCAGCAGCCCGAGGACTAGCGGGGGGTCCACCGGGGAGCTGTTTTTT	CASSPRTSGGSTGELFF
.	.	TRBV23-1	TRBJ1-5	TGCGCCAGCAGTCAATCGAAGGACAGCGAGAGGATTCAGCCCCAGCATTTT	CASSQSKDSERIQPQHF
.	.	TRBV30	TRBJ1-5	TGTGCCTGGAGCGGTAAGGGCAATCAGCCCCAGCATTTT	CAWSGKGNQPQHF
TRBD2	.	TRBV25-1	TRBJ2-1	TGTGCCAGCAGCTATAGCGGGGGGTCCCTATACAATGAGCAGTTCTTC	CASSYSGGSLYNEQFF
.	.	TRBV7-6	TRBJ1-2	TGTGCCAGCAGCGCCTCGGGGGGTATGGTCTATGGCTACACCTTC	CASSASGGMVYGYTF
.	many	TRBV7-2	TRBJ2-3	TGTGCCAGCAGCTTCACCTTATTGACGCAGTATTTT	CASSFTLLTQYF
.	.	TRBV11-2	TRBJ2-1	TGTGCCAGCAGCGGGTTCCCTCCCCGTGAGTCTAGCAGCCACTACAATGAGCAGTTCTTC	CASSGFPPRESSSHYNEQFF
.	few	TRBV6-2/TRBV6-3	TRBJ2-7	TGTGCCAGCAGCAGGACCGCACGAGGGACGGGCGAGCAGTACTTC	CASSRTARGTGEQYF
.	few	TRBV14	TRBJ1-1	TGTGCCAGCAGCCAGGGGAAGACTGAAGCTTTCTTT	CASSQGKTEAFF
.	.	TRBV24-1	TRBJ2-1	TGTGCCACCAGTAGGACGGACAATGAGCAGTTCTTC	CATSRTDNEQFF
.	few	TRBV5-1	TRBJ1-1	TGCGCCAGCAGCTTGGGGCTGGACACTGAAGCTTTCTTT	CASSLGLDTEAFF
TRBD1	once	TRBV6-5	TRBJ1-2	TGTGCCAGCAGTATGGACAGGAACTATGGCTACACCTTC	CASSMDRNYGYTF
TRBD1	.	TRBV18	TRBJ1-5	TGTGCCAGCTCACCACTCGGGACAGGCAATCAGCCCCAGCATTTT	CASSPLGTGNQPQHF
TRBD2	.	TRBV6-5	TRBJ2-1	TGTGCCAGCAGTGACGGGACTAGCGGGAGTTCGGTCAATGAGCAGTTCTTC	CASSDGTSGSSVNEQFF
.	.	TRBV9	TRBJ1-3	TGTGCCAGCAGCCCGTCTTCGGGTACCGCGAACACCATATATTTT	CASSPSSGTANTIYF
TRBD2	once	TRBV12-3/TRBV12-4	TRBJ2-3	TGTGCCAGCAGTTTAAGACTAGCGGGAGTTTCGACAGATACGCAGTATTTT	CASSLRLAGVSTDTQYF
.	.	TRBV9	TRBJ2-7	TGTGCCAGCAGCGTAGTCCACTACGAGCAGTACTTC	CASSVVHYEQYF
.	.	TRBV27	TRBJ1-6	TGTGCCAGCACTCTCGGGGGCGGTAATTCACCCCTCCACTTT	CASTLGGGNSPLHF
TRBD1	.	TRBV20-1	TRBJ1-2	TGCAGTGCTAGAGATGGACAGGATGGCTACACCTTC	CSARDGQDGYTF
TRBD1	many	TRBV6-2/TRBV6-3	TRBJ2-1	TGTGCCAGCAGCTATGCCCAGCGGACAGGCCCCTCAACCTACAATGAGCAGTTCTTC	CASSYAQRTGPSTYNEQFF
TRBD2	.	TRBV6-1	TRBJ2-1	TGTGCCAGCAGTATTAGCGGGAGTATCGCCAATGAGCAGTTCTTC	CASSISGSIANEQFF
.	few	TRBV29-1	TRBJ2-5	TGCAGCGTTCTGGCAGAAGAGACCCAGTACTTC	CSVLAEETQYF
.	few	TRBV6-1	TRBJ2-7	TGTGCCAGCAGAATAGAAGAGGGGGGTTCCTACGAGCAGTACTTC	CASRIEEGGSYEQYF
TRBD1	many	TRBV7-9	TRBJ1-5	TGTGCCAGCAGCTTGGGGACAGGGGGCGTTGGTCAGCCCCAGCATTTT	CASSLGTGGVGQPQHF
TRBD2	few	TRBV6-2/TRBV6-3	TRBJ2-2	TGTGCCAGCAGTTACACTAGCGGGAGATGGCTGTTTTTT	CASSYTSGRWLFF
TRBD2	many	TRBV7-6	TRBJ2-3	TGTGCCAGCAGCCCTCGACTAGCGGGGGGGCCTGGAGATACGCAGTATTTT	CASSPRLAGGPGDTQYF
.	few	TRBV5-4	TRBJ2-3	TGTGCCAGCAGCTTGAGGATCACTAGCACAGATACGCAGTATTTT	CASSLRITSTDTQYF
.	.	TRBV21-1	TRBJ2-3	TGTGCCAGCATCCACCAGGGGGGAGATACGCAGTATTTT	CASIHQGGDTQYF
.	few	TRBV11-2	TRBJ2-3	TGTGCCAGCAGCTCGTATCACGGGAGTGATACGCAGTATTTT	CASSSYHGSDTQYF
.	few	TRBV24-1	TRBJ2-3	TGTGCCACCAGTGATTTGTTGGGGGTCGGCACAGATACGCAGTATTTT	CATSDLLGVGTDTQYF
.	few	TRBV29-1	TRBJ2-7	TGCAGCGTTGAAGAGGTCGGCAGGTCAACGCCTGGCGAGCAGTACTTC	CSVEEVGRSTPGEQYF
TRBD1	few	TRBV5-1	TRBJ1-1	TGCGCCAGCAGCGTGAGACAGGGACTGAACACTGAAGCTTTCTTT	CASSVRQGLNTEAFF
TRBD1	.	TRBV30	TRBJ2-3	TGTGCCTGGACCAGACAGGGCTCAGATACGCAGTATTTT	CAWTRQGSDTQYF
TRBD1	few	TRBV27	TRBJ2-7	TGTGCCAGCAGTTTATCGTCGAGACAGGGTTTCTACGAGCAGTACTTC	CASSLSSRQGFYEQYF
.	.	TRBV29-1	TRBJ1-3	TGCAGCGTTGCGGACAACGGAAACACCATATATTTT	CSVADNGNTIYF
.	few	TRBV21-1	TRBJ2-7	TGTGCCAGCAGCAAAAATGACAGGCCTTCGTACGAGCAGTACTTC	CASSKNDRPSYEQYF
TRBD1	few	TRBV3-1	TRBJ2-1	TGTGCCAGCAGCAGATCCGGGACAGGGTCGAATGAGCAGTTCTTC	CASSRSGTGSNEQFF
.	few	TRBV9	TRBJ1-2	TGTGCCAGCAGCGTTGACGGAGACTGGGGTGGCTACACCTTC	CASSVDGDWGGYTF
.	.	TRBV12-3/TRBV12-4	TRBJ1-1	TGTGCCAGCAGTTCGTCTCTGGGGACTGAAGCTTTCTTT	CASSSSLGTEAFF
TRBD2	.	TRBV5-1	TRBJ2-5	TGCGCCAGCAGCTCCCCCGGGACTAGCGGGAGATCGGCGGTGACCCAGTACTTC	CASSSPGTSGRSAVTQYF
TRBD1	few	TRBV5-1	TRBJ1-2	TGCGCCAGCAGCTTGGACCACAGGGGGCCTGGCTACACCTTC	CASSLDHRGPGYTF
TRBD2	few	TRBV5-6	TRBJ2-5	TGTGCCAGCAGCACTAGCGGTTGGTACCAAGAGACCCAGTACTTC	CASSTSGWYQETQYF